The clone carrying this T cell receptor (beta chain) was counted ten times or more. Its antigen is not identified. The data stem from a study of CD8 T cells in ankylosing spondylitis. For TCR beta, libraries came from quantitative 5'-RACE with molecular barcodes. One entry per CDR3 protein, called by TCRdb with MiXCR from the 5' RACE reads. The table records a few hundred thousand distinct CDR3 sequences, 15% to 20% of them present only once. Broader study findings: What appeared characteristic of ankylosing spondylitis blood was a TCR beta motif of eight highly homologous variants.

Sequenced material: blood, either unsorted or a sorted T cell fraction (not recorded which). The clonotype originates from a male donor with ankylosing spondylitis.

DNA for the CDR3: TGCAGCGTTGAAGACCCGCGCGCGGGGCAGGGGGTATACAATGAGCAGTTCTTC. This translates into CSVEDPRAGQGVYNEQFF. The V call is TRBV29-1, the J call TRBJ2-1, with a possible D match to TRBD1 (7 bases). CDR3 length: 18 residues. V was clipped by 0 bases and J by 4 bases, with 22 bases between them. The V gene's germline CDR1 is SQVTM and CDR2 ANQGSEA.